This T cell receptor (beta chain) stems from a study of blood T cell repertoires in COVID-19 (TCRdb year 2020). General notes on the study: ImmuneRACE Cohort 3 recovered participants were defined by two consecutive negative NP/OP PCR tests, healthcare professional clearance, or symptom resolution. The collaborator samples originated in the United States, Italy and Spain and spanned the acute and convalescent phases of COVID-19. The material from the prospective study consisted of cDNA or gDNA derived from T cells, B-cell-depleted T cells, or PBMCs. The dataset comprised deeply sampled blood TCRbeta repertoires from subjects exposed to, actively infected with, or recovered from COVID-19. The repertoires were released in a freely available public database intended as a resource for research on the immune response to SARS-CoV-2. Samples were obtained from the ongoing ImmuneRACE study (first 160 participants) and from 950 to 1,500 subjects provided by 6 global collaborators. A de-identified subject ID, COVID-19 status, age in years and sex were almost always included in the sample metadata. Where HLA class I and class II types were available, the types were taken from metadata supplied by the sample provider, not from assay-based typing.

What the work shows at the level of the full study, not this receptor alone: How much clinical and demographic metadata was included differed by source and by participant, and the metadata was provided uncurated.

As to this clone: Its specific antigen is unknown. Nothing much larger sits one base from this clone, and base qualities are not available.

In the prospective study, participants were roughly 18 to 100 years old, resided in about 25 geographic areas of the United States, and were enrolled through a virtual design. In the prospective study, cohorts were assigned on the basis of participant-reported clinical history obtained from a screening survey and a study questionnaire. Mobile phlebotomists in the prospective study collected whole blood, serum and a nasopharyngeal or oropharyngeal swab from every participant. Participants in the prospective study had the option to provide additional blood draws and questionnaires over an approximately 2-month period. Prospective study blood samples were shipped either frozen or at room temperature before DNA extraction. TCRbeta CDR3 regions were amplified from genomic DNA using the immunoSEQ Assay, a bias-controlled multiplex PCR. The study's processing was this. Nucleated cell counts per sample were estimated from amplification of reference gene primers within the assay. To quantify the absolute abundance of each unique TCRbeta CDR3 rearrangement, sequence reads were collapsed and filtered. For each sample, productive Simpson clonality was calculated by taking the square root of Simpson's diversity index across productive rearrangements. The table comes from immuneACCESS by way of TCRdb, which keeps in-frame sequences with V and J called. Part of the clones is missing from these tables; in studies checked, under half for an unresolved V gene and the rest for unknown reasons. Clone size and V and J calls were adopted from that table, with D and trimming inferred from the DNA. A total of hundreds of thousands of clones appear in this sample, 85% to 90% of them only once. In total, the top ten clones hold approximately 2% of the sample.

The CDR3 sequence holds 17 residues, the cysteine and phenylalanine included. Only the CDR3 part of the read is kept: 51 bases, read in frame from the first base. In the germline V gene, CDR1 corresponds to SGHAT and CDR2 to FQNNGV. The source of this sequence is a woman aged 55-69 years in a cohort exposed to, infected with or recovered from COVID-19 (not recorded which). Sequenced material: PBMCs or T cells enriched from blood (not recorded which). The rearranged segments are TRBV11-2 and TRBJ1-3, with the D gene too uncertain to name. TRBJ2-2 matches the DNA end more closely, so the J call is doubtful. The CDR3 reads as follows: CASSSFLLTANTGELFF. Here is the DNA: TGTGCCAGCAGTTCTTTTTTACTTACCGCGAACACCGGGGAGCTGTTTTTT.